This passage covers 31 T cell receptor beta chains from one sample sequenced in a study of blood T cell repertoires in COVID-19. Produced via immunoSEQ multiplex PCR; TCRdb's table is partial and in-frame only. The table lists some 70,000 clones, roughly 87% of them singletons. The sequenced sample was peripheral blood. Receptor source: a man between 50 and 59 years old with active COVID-19.

V gene TRBV5-1 combines with J gene TRBJ2-3, with 7 bases aligning to TRBD1. The CDR3 length is 15 residues. The ends lost 4 bases at V and 2 bases at J; junction bases unmatched: 7. Germline V gives CDR1 SGHRS, CDR2 YFSETQ. The CDR3 nucleotides read TGCGCCAGCAGCCGAGGACAGGTTAACACAGATACGCAGTATTTT. As protein: CASSRGQVNTDTQYF. The full variable domain, with the rest looked up from reference TRBV5-1 and TRBJ2-3, is KAGVTQTPRYLIKTRGQQVTLSCSPISGHRSVSWYQQTPGQGLQFLFEYFSETQRNKGNFPGRFSGRQFSNSRSEMNVSTLELGDSALYLCASSRGQVNTDTQYFGPGTRLTVL.

This chain joins TRBV18 and TRBJ1-2, with TRBD1 matching over 7 bases. The germline V gene encodes CDR1 KGHSH and CDR2 LQKENI. J lost 0 bases, V lost 3 bases, and 10 bases had no gene match. The CDR3 contains 17 residues. For the CDR3, the DNA is TGTGCCAGCTCACCCGGGACAGCGAAAAGAGCTAACTATGGCTACACCTTC. It codes for CASSPGTAKRANYGYTF.

V is TRBV6-1 and J is TRBJ2-1; D is perhaps TRBD1 (5 bases). The CDR3 is 15 amino acids. CDR1 is MNHNS and CDR2 is SASEGT in the germline V gene. The V end was cut by 2 bases, the J end by 0 bases, with 8 bases between. For the CDR3, the DNA is TGTGCCAGCAGTGAAAGGACAATCTCCTACAATGAGCAGTTCTTC. This codes for CASSERTISYNEQFF.

This chain uses TRBV5-1 with TRBJ2-1; D perhaps matches TRBD1 (5 bases). Trimming stripped 0 bases from V and 1 base from J, with 8 bases between. This CDR3 spans 15 amino acids. CDR1 SGHRS and CDR2 YFSETQ come from the germline V gene. The CDR3 loop reads CASSLEGISYNEQFF. CDR3 nucleotide sequence: TGCGCCAGCAGCTTGGAGGGGATATCCTACAATGAGCAGTTCTTC.

The CDR3 DNA is TGCAGTGCTCTTAGCAGTGAGCAGTTCTTC. As protein: CSALSSEQFF. The chain recombines TRBV20-1 with TRBJ2-1; D is unclear. There are 10 residues in the CDR3. The germline V gene has CDR1 DFQATT and CDR2 SNEGSKA (reference sequence). V was cut by 5 bases and J by 9 bases, with 8 bases left in between.

The rearrangement uses TRBV9 and TRBJ2-3; D remains unclear. V lost 0 bases to trimming and J lost 3 bases, with 8 bases between them. Germline lookup yields CDR1 SGDLS and CDR2 YYNGEE. The CDR3 is 14 residues long. The CDR3 spells CASSVDPITDTQYF. CDR3 DNA sequence: TGTGCCAGCAGCGTAGATCCTATAACAGATACGCAGTATTTT.

The V and J genes are TRBV7-2 and TRBJ2-1; 9 bases are shared with TRBD1. Trimming took 7 bases from V and 9 from J; bases not matched to a gene: 10. From germline, CDR1 is SGHTA and CDR2 FQGNSA. The CDR3 length is 14 residues. The CDR3 here is CASNPGQGRGEQFF. In DNA form, the CDR3 reads TGTGCCAGCAACCCGGGACAGGGTAGGGGTGAGCAGTTCTTC.

The chain recombines TRBV5-4 with TRBJ2-7; D may be TRBD1 (6 bases). Trimming cost V 3 bases and J 2 bases, with 9 bases left between them. CDR1 and CDR2 from the germline V gene are SGHNT and YYREEE (reference sequence). The CDR3 is made up of 13 amino acids. This CDR3 is CASSSGQPYEQYF. The CDR3 coding sequence is TGTGCCAGCAGCTCCGGACAGCCCTACGAGCAGTACTTC.

This clone appeared once. The J gene is TRBJ2-1, the V gene TRBV12-5; TRBD2 aligns across 9 bases. This CDR3 contains 19 residues. Germline V gene lookup returns CDR1 LGHNT and CDR2 FRNRAP. The trim removed 0 bases at V and 0 bases at J, leaving 9 bases unmatched. This chain's CDR3 is CASGLVLGGGVSSYNEQFF. CDR3 in DNA: TGTGCTAGTGGTTTGGTACTCGGCGGGGGGGTTAGCTCCTACAATGAGCAGTTCTTC.

CDR3 in DNA: TGCGCCAGCAGCAAACTGACTAGCCGCCGCGGCGGGGAGCTGTTTTTT. It translates to CASSKLTSRRGGELFF. This chain joins TRBV5-1 and TRBJ2-2, with TRBD2 matching over 7 bases. V lost 4 bases, J lost 7 bases, and 13 bases stayed unmatched. This CDR3 is built from 16 residues. Germline V gives CDR1 SGHRS, CDR2 YFSETQ.

J is TRBJ1-2 and V is TRBV7-8, with TRBD1 matching 7 bases. The CDR3 is 14 amino acids. V lost 1 base, J lost 4 bases, and 3 bases stayed unmatched. Germline CDR1 reads SGHVS; CDR2 reads FQNEAQ. CDR3 in amino acids: CASSLDNRGYGYTF. In nucleotides, the CDR3 is TGTGCCAGCAGCTTAGATAACAGGGGCTATGGCTACACCTTC.

The chain is built from TRBV7-3 and TRBJ1-1; a possible D gene is TRBD1 (6 bases). Trimming took off 2 bases at V and 7 bases at J, with 14 bases between the two ends. Germline V gene sequence: CDR1 SGHTA, CDR2 FQGTGA. The CDR3 extends over 14 amino acids. The CDR3 protein is CASSLGPQGFEAFF. CDR3 bases: TGTGCCAGCAGCTTAGGCCCACAGGGCTTTGAAGCTTTCTTT.

The chain is built from TRBV7-3 and TRBJ1-1, with TRBD1 matching 9 bases. Germline V gene sequence: CDR1 SGHTA, CDR2 FQGTGA. The CDR3 extends over 14 amino acids. The J segment lost 4 bases and the V segment lost 6 bases, leaving 6 bases of the junction unmatched. The CDR3 nucleotides are TGTGCCAGCAGGGAGGACAGGGGTTCCACTGAAGCTTTCTTT. Its translation: CASREDRGSTEAFF.

Only a few counts were recorded for this clone. The chain joins TRBV7-9 to TRBJ1-3; no clear D gene. The germline V gene encodes CDR1 SEHNR and CDR2 FQNEAQ (reference sequence). The length of the CDR3 is 15 residues. Trimming shortened V by 7 bases and J by 0 bases, and 13 bases separated the two germline ends. CDR3 protein: CASTPGRSSGNTIYF. The CDR3 nucleotides read TGTGCCAGCACTCCGGGGAGGAGCTCTGGAAACACCATATATTTT.

The chain employs TRBV5-1 and TRBJ2-3, with TRBD2 matching 7 bases. The germline gives CDR1 SGHRS, CDR2 YFSETQ. Germline trimming cut 1 base from V and 0 bases from J; bases unmatched to any gene: 5. This CDR3 is built from 16 residues. CDR3 region: CASSLSGAGSTDTQYF. The DNA for the CDR3 is TGCGCCAGCAGCTTGAGTGGAGCGGGAAGCACAGATACGCAGTATTTT.

The rearrangement joins TRBV5-6 to TRBJ2-2, with a tentative D call TRBD1 (6 bases). Germline loops: CDR1 SGHDT, CDR2 YYEEEE. V gave up 4 bases and J gave up 5 bases, with 12 bases separating them. The CDR3 runs to 14 residues. CDR3 region: CASSPDTGTGELFF. The CDR3 DNA reads as TGTGCCAGCAGCCCTGACACAGGGACCGGGGAGCTGTTTTTT.

The chain employs TRBV4-1 and TRBJ2-5; 10 bases line up with TRBD1. The germline CDR1 and CDR2 sequences are MGHRA and YSYEKL. Germline trimming cut 0 bases from V and 4 bases from J; bases unmatched to any gene: 2. This CDR3 spans 15 amino acids. CDR3 in amino acids: CASSQDDRGPETQYF. DNA of the CDR3: TGCGCCAGCAGCCAAGATGACAGGGGGCCAGAGACCCAGTACTTC.

The table lists this clone with a count of one. This chain joins TRBV5-1 and TRBJ2-7; 8 bases align to TRBD2. Germline trimming cut 4 bases from V and 3 bases from J; bases unmatched to any gene: 12. CDR1 SGHRS and CDR2 YFSETQ come from the germline V gene. This CDR3 spans 16 amino acids. The CDR3 nucleotides read TGCGCCAGCAGCATTGGGAGTTTAGCGGGGCACTACGAGCAGTACTTC. Its protein product is CASSIGSLAGHYEQYF.

V usage is TRBV13 and J usage is TRBJ2-1, with D possibly being TRBD2 (7 bases). V lost 2 bases, J lost 1 base, and 12 bases lay in between. Germline V gene sequence: CDR1 PRHDT, CDR2 FYEKMQ (reference sequence). This CDR3 spans 16 amino acids. The CDR3 loop reads CASSLIGGASYNEQFF. In nucleotides, the CDR3 is TGTGCCAGCAGCTTAATTGGGGGGGCGTCCTACAATGAGCAGTTCTTC.

CDR3 amino acids: CASSQGGQRYGNQPQHF. Written as DNA, the CDR3 is TGCGCCAGCAGCCAAGGCGGACAGCGGTATGGCAATCAGCCCCAGCATTTT. J is TRBJ1-5 and V is TRBV4-1; a weak D match, TRBD1 (6 bases). V gave up 1 base and J gave up 2 bases, with 15 bases separating them. Germline-derived CDR1 and CDR2 are MGHRA and YSYEKL. There are 17 residues in the CDR3.

The genes are TRBV6-5 and TRBJ1-2, with 9 nucleotides matching TRBD1. Germline V lookup: CDR1 MNHEY, CDR2 SVGAGI. CDR3 length: 15 residues. With 4 bases clipped from V and 4 bases from J, the junction kept 7 bases outside the gene matches. In DNA form, the CDR3 reads TGTGCCAGCAGTTCATCCGGGACAGGGTTCTATGGCTACACCTTC. Translated: CASSSSGTGFYGYTF.

The rearrangement links TRBV11-2 to TRBJ1-1; D not resolved. Germline CDR1 reads SGHAT; CDR2 reads FQNNGV. V dropped 5 bases and J dropped 4 bases, with 17 bases sitting between them. CDR3 length equals 15 residues. CDR3: CASSPRWREGTEAFF. The CDR3, as DNA: TGTGCCAGCAGCCCCCGGTGGAGGGAGGGCACTGAAGCTTTCTTT.

This clone was observed a single time. V usage is TRBV6-5 and J usage is TRBJ2-3; D might be TRBD2 (5 bases). The CDR3 runs 13 residues. Germline V gene lookup returns CDR1 MNHEY and CDR2 SVGAGI. Trimming took 7 bases from V and 6 from J, leaving 14 bases between them. CDR3: CASTQLAWDTQYF. CDR3 in DNA: TGTGCCAGCACCCAGCTAGCATGGGATACGCAGTATTTT.

V and J are TRBV5-1 and TRBJ2-5; D is uncertain. The V end was cut by 1 base, the J end by 4 bases, with 11 bases between. Germline CDR1 reads SGHRS; CDR2 reads YFSETQ. The CDR3 contains 14 residues. This chain's CDR3 is CASSLFAGGETQYF. In nucleotides, the CDR3 is TGCGCCAGCAGCTTGTTTGCAGGTGGAGAGACCCAGTACTTC. The complete variable domain, with remaining parts taken from reference TRBV5-1 and TRBJ2-5, reads KAGVTQTPRYLIKTRGQQVTLSCSPISGHRSVSWYQQTPGQGLQFLFEYFSETQRNKGNFPGRFSGRQFSNSRSEMNVSTLELGDSALYLCASSLFAGGETQYFGPGTRLLVL.

This clone has more than one count but fewer than ten. The rearrangement joins TRBV2 to TRBJ1-1; 10 positions agree with TRBD1. Per the germline V gene, CDR1 is SNHLY and CDR2 is FYNNEI. The CDR3 is 17 residues long. J was trimmed by 4 bases and V by 7 bases; bases with no gene match: 15. DNA of the CDR3: TGTGCCAGCATCCCGGGACAGGGGTACCCTAGTGGCACTGAAGCTTTCTTT. This codes for CASIPGQGYPSGTEAFF.

The V and J genes are TRBV12-3 or TRBV12-4 and TRBJ1-1, with TRBD1 matching 7 bases. V gave up 2 bases and J gave up 6 bases; unmatched junction bases: 0. CDR3 length: 12 amino acids. CDR3 DNA: TGTGCCAGCAGTTTAAGGGGGCCTGAAGCTTTCTTT. It translates to CASSLRGPEAFF.

Points on this clone: One end of the junction does not line up with germline, which may come from a read error. This chain connects TRBV7-2 to TRBJ1-5; 9 bases are shared with TRBD1. CDR1 and CDR2 from the germline V gene are SGHTA and FQGNSA. The CDR3 runs 15 residues. CDR3 DNA sequence: TGTGCCAGCAGTTTAGGGACAGGGCGGCATCAGCCCCAGCATTTT. It codes for CASSLGTGRHQPQHF.

V is TRBV6-5 and J is TRBJ1-2; the D is unclear. V dropped 7 bases and J dropped 6 bases, with 15 bases sitting between them. The CDR3 has 13 amino acids. The germline V gene encodes CDR1 MNHEY and CDR2 SVGAGI. CDR3 protein: CASMGRQGDGYTF. Written as DNA, the CDR3 is TGTGCCAGCATGGGCCGACAAGGCGATGGCTACACCTTC.

The chain couples TRBV2 to TRBJ2-3; 9 bases align to TRBD2. The CDR3 extends over 18 amino acids. The germline V gene has CDR1 SNHLY and CDR2 FYNNEI. V gave up 3 bases and J gave up 4 bases; unmatched junction bases: 14. The CDR3 region has the DNA TGTGCCAGCAGTGAGGCCCCCGGGCGGGGGGGTAGCGCAGATACGCAGTATTTT. Amino acid sequence: CASSEAPGRGGSADTQYF.

This clone appeared a few times. The chain combines TRBV5-1 with TRBJ2-7, with TRBD1 as a possible D gene (6 bases). Germline V gene lookup returns CDR1 SGHRS and CDR2 YFSETQ. The CDR3 covers 12 residues. Trimming took 2 bases from V and 3 from J, leaving 6 bases between them. CDR3 sequence reads: CASSLQGYEQYF. CDR3 DNA sequence: TGCGCCAGCAGCTTACAGGGCTACGAGCAGTACTTC.

The rearrangement uses TRBV7-2 and TRBJ1-6, with 9 bases that match TRBD1. The CDR3 runs to 15 residues. J was trimmed by 9 bases and V by 1 base; bases with no gene match: 4. Germline CDR1 and CDR2: SGHTA and FQGNSA. This CDR3 is CASSLGTGVASPLHF. CDR3 DNA: TGTGCCAGCAGCTTAGGGACAGGGGTGGCTTCACCCCTCCACTTT.